The sequence of this T cell receptor beta chain was determined in a study of blood T cell repertoires in COVID-19. Across the study: The origin of the acute and convalescent COVID-19 samples was the United States, Italy and Spain.

CDR3 size: 14 residues. The trim removed 5 bases at V and 4 bases at J, leaving 7 bases unmatched. Germline CDR1 SGHRS, CDR2 YFSETQ. In the source study's methods: From reference gene primer amplification, estimates of nucleated cell counts were derived. The table came from immunoSEQ multiplex PCR; TCRdb's copy has only in-frame clones and leaves some out. D and trimming come from the DNA, and the V and J calls and clone size come from that table. The table lists about 360,000 clones, 70% to 90% of them singletons. This clone occurred many times. Enrolled through a virtual design, the participants were between roughly 18 and 100 years of age and came from fewer than 30 US areas.

The rearrangement links TRBV5-1 to TRBJ1-2; the match to TRBD1 covers 8 bases. The source of this sequence is a man aged 40-49 years in a cohort exposed to, infected with or recovered from COVID-19 (not recorded which). Source material: PBMCs or T cells enriched from blood (not recorded which). The CDR3: CASSASDRAYGYTF. The DNA of the CDR3 is TGCGCCAGCAGTGCCTCGGACAGGGCCTATGGCTACACCTTC.